This entry features one T cell receptor (beta chain) sequence. This entry is derived from a study of blood T cell repertoires in COVID-19. Study at large: There were acute and convalescent COVID-19 samples, and they came from the United States, Italy and Spain. PBMCs, B-cell-depleted T cells, or T cells were the source of the cDNA or gDNA that made up the material.

The length of the CDR3 is 16 residues. After removal of 5 bases from V and 1 base from J, the junction contained 4 bases not matched to a gene. The germline V gene encodes CDR1 SGHVS and CDR2 FNYEAQ. In the study's own analysis: Amplification of reference gene primers provided the estimated nucleated cell counts. The method was immunoSEQ multiplex PCR; TCRdb's version includes in-frame clones alone and lacks a portion of them. V and J calls and clone size are those listed in that table; D and trimming were worked out from the DNA. The table shows 200,000 to 300,000 clones, with 84% occurring only once.

This receptor was identified in a man aged 55 to 70 with acute or convalescent COVID-19. The sequencing input was peripheral blood. This chain connects TRBV7-6 to TRBJ2-5; 13 bases are shared with TRBD2. The CDR3 protein is CASSPRLAGGQETQYF. In DNA form, the CDR3 reads TGTGCCAGCAGCCCCAGACTAGCGGGGGGCCAAGAGACCCAGTACTTC.